This is a list of T cell receptor beta chains from one sample in a study of cytomegalovirus exposure and HLA in healthy donors. Method: immunoSEQ multiplex PCR; TCRdb's copy keeps in-frame clones and lacks some. This sample has roughly 150,000 clones; more than 70% occur once, and the top ten carry about 10%. The sample was PBMCs. These receptor sequences come from a young man in good health and CMV-seropositive. CDR3s include the opening cysteine and the closing phenylalanine or tryptophan. A D gene is named only where the DNA matches it firmly. Clone size, where shown, is once, few, many, or a class for clones that have expanded.

D	V	J	length	size	DNA	CDR3
TRBD1	TRBV7-9	TRBJ2-2	16	NA	TGTGCCAGCAGCTCCTACGCGACAGGGGTTTCCGGGGAGCTGTTTTTT	CASSSYATGVSGELFF
TRBD2	TRBV5-4	TRBJ2-5	14	once	TGTGCCAGCAGCTCGGGAGCGGGAGTAGAGACCCAGTACTTC	CASSSGAGVETQYF
NA	TRBV4-1	TRBJ1-5	14	NA	TGCGCCAGCAGCTACAACAGGGCCGGTCAGCCCCAGCATTTT	CASSYNRAGQPQHF
TRBD1	TRBV11-2	TRBJ2-2	15	NA	TGTGCCAGCAGCAGACAGGGAAGGACGACCGGGGAGCTGTTTTTT	CASSRQGRTTGELFF
NA	TRBV27	TRBJ2-7	11	NA	TGTGCCAGCAGTTTATCCGAGGCGGGGTACTTC	CASSLSEAGYF
NA	TRBV5-7	TRBJ2-7	17	NA	TGTGCCAGCAGCTTCGTTTATGTGGGGGCCCGCTTTCGCGAGCAGTACTTC	CASSFVYVGARFREQYF
TRBD2	TRBV29-1	TRBJ2-7	13	NA	TGCAGCGTTGTCGCTAGCGGGAGGGCGCAGCAGTACTTC	CSVVASGRAQQYF
TRBD1	TRBV2	TRBJ1-5	15	NA	TGTGCCAGCAGTAAAGGACAGGGAAGCAATCAGCCCCAGCATTTT	CASSKGQGSNQPQHF
NA	TRBV9	TRBJ2-3	17	NA	TGTGCCAGCAGCCCAGGTCACAGAGTCCAGCCCACAGATACGCAGTATTTT	CASSPGHRVQPTDTQYF
TRBD1	TRBV28	TRBJ2-7	13	NA	TGTGCCAGCAGAAGACAGGGGACCTACGAGCAGTACTTC	CASRRQGTYEQYF
TRBD1	TRBV27	TRBJ1-1	15	NA	TGTGCCAGCAGTTCATACAGGGGGCTTGGCACTGAAGCTTTCTTT	CASSSYRGLGTEAFF
TRBD2	TRBV6-5	TRBJ2-5	15	NA	TGTGCCAGCAGTTTACGGAGGACTAGTCCAGAGACCCAGTACTTC	CASSLRRTSPETQYF
TRBD2	TRBV11-2	TRBJ2-1	17	NA	TGTGCCAGCAGCTTAGTAACTAGCGGGAGGGCCCTCAATGAGCAGTTCTTC	CASSLVTSGRALNEQFF
NA	TRBV30	TRBJ1-3	16	NA	TGTGCCTGGAGCCGATTGACAGTTATCTCTGGAAACACCATATATTTT	CAWSRLTVISGNTIYF
TRBD1	TRBV10-2	TRBJ2-2	16	NA	TGCGCCAGCAGAGAACCGGGACAGGGGGCTGAGGGGGAGCTGTTTTTT	CASREPGQGAEGELFF
TRBD2	TRBV18	TRBJ2-3	17	NA	TGTGCCAGCTCACCACCGATGACTAGCGGACCTTTCGATACGCAGTATTTT	CASSPPMTSGPFDTQYF
TRBD1	TRBV6-5	TRBJ2-7	13	NA	TGTGCCAGCAGTGGGGGGACAGGCTACGAGCAGTACTTC	CASSGGTGYEQYF
TRBD2	TRBV28	TRBJ2-1	15	NA	TGTGCCAGCAGTCAGACTAGCGGAGCATACAATGAGCAGTTCTTC	CASSQTSGAYNEQFF
NA	TRBV7-9	TRBJ2-5	12	NA	TGTGCCAGCACTCGTAGGGGAGAGACCCAGTACTTC	CASTRRGETQYF
NA	TRBV28	TRBJ2-1	16	NA	TGTGCCAGCATCGGCCGAGGGCGCCTAGGCTACAATGAGCAGTTCTTC	CASIGRGRLGYNEQFF
NA	TRBV30	TRBJ2-5	14	NA	TGTGCCTGGGATCCCCTCGGTACGGGGGAGACCCAGTACTTC	CAWDPLGTGETQYF
NA	TRBV9	TRBJ1-1	16	NA	TGTGCCAGCAGCGTAGAGGACACAAAACTGAACACTGAAGCTTTCTTT	CASSVEDTKLNTEAFF
TRBD2	TRBV2	TRBJ2-7	12	NA	TGTGCCGGCTCGGGACTAGCTTACGAGCAGTACTTC	CAGSGLAYEQYF
NA	TRBV28	TRBJ1-1	15	NA	TGTGCCAGCAGTTTACCGAGGTCGATGAACACTGAAGCTTTCTTT	CASSLPRSMNTEAFF
NA	TRBV6-1	TRBJ2-3	14	NA	TGTGCCAGCAGTGATGGTAGCAGCACAGATACGCAGTATTTT	CASSDGSSTDTQYF